This T cell receptor beta chain is drawn from a study of blood T cell repertoires in COVID-19. Data came from immunoSEQ multiplex PCR; TCRdb stores just in-frame clones and leaves some out. The repertoire holds about 200,000 clones, with 70% to 90% as singletons. This CDR3 spans 17 amino acids. The germline V gene has CDR1 SNHLY and CDR2 FYNNEI. V shed 7 bases, J shed 8 bases, and the junction held 16 bases outside the gene matches. This chain joins TRBV2 and TRBJ2-2; 10 nucleotides match TRBD2. The origin of this receptor is a man in his fifties or sixties with COVID-19, enrolled during active disease. Sequencing was performed on peripheral blood. For the CDR3, the DNA is TGTGCCAGCACCAAAAGGACAGCGGGAGGGCTCGGGGGGGAGCTGTTTTTT. Amino acid sequence: CASTKRTAGGLGGELFF. Full variable domain (remainder filled in from reference TRBV2 and TRBJ2-2): EPEVTQTPSHQVTQMGQEVILRCVPISNHLYFYWYRQILGQKVEFLVSFYNNEISEKSEIFDDQFSVERPDGSNFTLKIRSTKLEDSAMYFCASTKRTAGGLGGELFFGEGSRLTVL.